What follows are 25 T cell receptor beta chains derived from one specimen sequenced in a study of T-cell memory formation after mild COVID-19. A single record per CDR3 protein comes from TCRdb applying MiXCR to the 5' RACE reads. The sample includes about 390,000 distinct CDR3 sequences, approximately 15% of them seen just once. Source material: PBMCs or a T cell subset sorted from them (not recorded which). These receptors originate from a man younger than 35 who had mild COVID-19 (a few samples of this study predate the infection). Cell type and time point are not known.

The rearrangement links TRBV19 to TRBJ2-5; tentative D call: TRBD2 (6 bases). This CDR3 is built from 13 residues. CDR1 is LNHDA and CDR2 is SQIVND in the germline V gene (reference sequence). V dropped 3 bases and J dropped 5 bases, with 10 bases sitting between them. The CDR3 is CASSIIGGETQYF. CDR3 in DNA: TGTGCCAGTAGTATCATTGGAGGGGAGACCCAGTACTTC.

This clonotype was seen at least ten times. The chain couples TRBV7-2 to TRBJ1-5; D gene uncertain. The V gene's germline CDR1 is SGHTA and CDR2 FQGNSA. The CDR3 is made up of 13 amino acids. Trimming left V 2 bases short and J 0 bases short, with 2 bases between. The CDR3 DNA is TGTGCCAGCAGCTTATTTAGCAATCAGCCCCAGCATTTT. Translating it yields CASSLFSNQPQHF.

The rearrangement links TRBV5-1 to TRBJ1-4, with D perhaps matching TRBD1 (5 bases). Trimming removed 5 bases at V and 0 bases at J, with 8 bases between. The germline V gene has CDR1 SGHRS and CDR2 YFSETQ. This CDR3 region has 14 residues. CDR3 in amino acids: CASRTGPTNEKLFF. CDR3 in DNA: TGCGCCAGCAGGACGGGGCCAACTAATGAAAAACTGTTTTTT.

In regard to this clonotype: The germline gene is not matched at one end of the junction; a read error may be the cause. The V and J genes are TRBV7-9 and TRBJ1-5, with no clear D. The CDR3 totals 12 residues. Germline CDR1 is SEHNR and CDR2 is FQNEAQ (reference sequence). CDR3 sequence (DNA): TGTGCCAGCGGCTTTGACAATCAGCCCCAGCATTTT. This translates into CASGFDNQPQHF. Drawing the rest from reference TRBV7-9 and TRBJ1-5, the complete variable domain is DTGVSQNPRHKITKRGQNVTFRCDPISEHNRLYWYRQTLGQGPEFLTYFQNEAQLEKSRLLSDRFSAERPKGSFSTLEIQRTEQGDSAMYLCASGFDNQPQHFGDGTRLSIL.

This clonotype was counted only a few times. The genes are TRBV7-2 and TRBJ2-1; D possibly corresponds to TRBD1 (6 bases). The CDR3 length is 13 residues. From germline, CDR1 is SGHTA and CDR2 FQGNSA. V was shortened by 4 bases and J by 7 bases, with 11 bases between the two germline ends. The DNA of the CDR3 is TGTGCCAGCAGCTCGTCCCAGGGGAATGAGCAGTTCTTC. Protein product: CASSSSQGNEQFF. Using reference TRBV7-2 and TRBJ2-1 for the parts outside the CDR3, the full variable domain is GAGVSQSPSNKVTEKGKDVELRCDPISGHTALYWYRQSLGQGLEFLIYFQGNSAPDKSGLPSDRFSAERTGGSVSTLTIQRTQQEDSAVYLCASSSSQGNEQFFGPGTRLTVL.

DNA for the CDR3: TGTGCCAGCAGCTTATCAGTGGGGGAGACCCAGTACTTC. Translating it yields CASSLSVGETQYF. The chain uses TRBV7-2 and TRBJ2-5; no clear D gene. From germline, CDR1 is SGHTA and CDR2 FQGNSA. The V gene lost 2 bases and the J gene lost 5 bases, with 9 bases spanning the gap. The CDR3 totals 13 residues. The full variable domain, completed using reference TRBV7-2 and TRBJ2-5, is GAGVSQSPSNKVTEKGKDVELRCDPISGHTALYWYRQSLGQGLEFLIYFQGNSAPDKSGLPSDRFSAERTGGSVSTLTIQRTQQEDSAVYLCASSLSVGETQYFGPGTRLLVL.

This chain joins TRBV7-2 and TRBJ2-3; 7 positions match TRBD2. Germline CDR1 is SGHTA and CDR2 is FQGNSA. The trim removed 5 bases at V and 9 bases at J, leaving 8 bases unmatched. This CDR3 comprises 13 residues. The chain's CDR3 is CASSGGYSGTQYF. As DNA, the CDR3 is TGTGCCAGCAGCGGAGGGTATAGCGGGACGCAGTATTTT.

The gene calls are TRBV7-2 and TRBJ2-1; 7 bases agree with TRBD2. CDR1 and CDR2 from the germline V gene are SGHTA and FQGNSA. This CDR3 spans 12 amino acids. V was pared by 7 bases and J by 9 bases, with 6 bases of the junction left unmatched. The CDR3 loop reads CASTPPGGEQFF. The CDR3 bases are TGTGCCAGCACCCCGCCGGGGGGTGAGCAGTTCTTC.

This clonotype was detected only a few times. This CDR3 reads CASGTDSGTPNSPLHF. CDR3 nucleotides: TGCGCCAGCGGGACCGACTCCGGGACTCCCAATTCACCCCTCCACTTT. The chain has TRBV5-1 and TRBJ1-6; D is possibly TRBD1 (5 bases). Germline V CDR1 and CDR2: SGHRS, YFSETQ. The CDR3 length is 16 residues. The ends were cut back, 7 bases at V and 7 bases at J, with 21 bases in the middle.

This clonotype was observed a handful of times. The chain joins TRBV28 to TRBJ1-5; D might be TRBD1 (5 bases). This CDR3 has 14 residues. V shed 6 bases and J shed 0 bases, with 9 bases lying between them. Germline assignment: CDR1 MDHEN and CDR2 SYDVKM. CDR3 nucleotide sequence: TGTGCCAGCAGCCGGGGCTATAGCAATCAGCCCCAGCATTTT. Protein product: CASSRGYSNQPQHF. The complete variable domain, with remaining parts taken from reference TRBV28 and TRBJ1-5, reads DVKVTQSSRYLVKRTGEKVFLECVQDMDHENMFWYRQDPGLGLRLIYFSYDVKMKEKGDIPEGYSVSREKKERFSLILESASTNQTSMYLCASSRGYSNQPQHFGDGTRLSIL.

The table lists this clonotype with a few counts. The chain links TRBV18 to TRBJ2-1; D tentatively reads TRBD1 or TRBD2 (6 bases each). CDR1 and CDR2 (germline): KGHSH, LQKENI. The CDR3 is 14 amino acids. The ends were cut back, 4 bases at V and 8 bases at J, with 15 bases in the middle. CDR3: CASSLTRGGDEQFF. In nucleotides, the CDR3 is TGTGCCAGCTCACTTACCAGGGGAGGCGATGAGCAGTTCTTC. Together with reference TRBV18 and TRBJ2-1, the CDR3 gives the full variable domain: NAGVMQNPRHLVRRRGQEARLRCSPMKGHSHVYWYRQLPEEGLKFMVYLQKENIIDESGMPKERFSAEFPKEGPSILRIQQVVRGDSAAYFCASSLTRGGDEQFFGPGTRLTVL.

DNA for the CDR3: TGTGCCAGCAGCCCCGTCGGGCTTTCCGCCGGTGGCACAGATACGCAGTATTTT. Amino acid sequence: CASSPVGLSAGGTDTQYF. The chain combines TRBV7-3 with TRBJ2-3; D uncertain. The germline V and J ends were trimmed by 5 bases and 1 base, with 22 bases remaining between them. Germline V lookup: CDR1 SGHTA, CDR2 FQGTGA. The CDR3 is 18 residues long. Full variable domain (outside the CDR3, taken from reference TRBV7-3 and TRBJ2-3): GAGVSQTPSNKVTEKGKYVELRCDPISGHTALYWYRQSLGQGPEFLIYFQGTGAADDSGLPNDRFFAVRPEGSVSTLKIQRTERGDSAVYLCASSPVGLSAGGTDTQYFGPGTRLTVL.

V is TRBV5-1 and J is TRBJ2-3, with TRBD1 identical over 8 bases. The CDR3 is 16 residues long. J gave up 4 bases and V 0 bases, and 7 bases lay outside the gene matches. Per germline, CDR1 SGHRS and CDR2 YFSETQ. The CDR3 DNA follows: TGCGCCAGCAGCTTGGCAGGGCAGGGGGCAGCAGATACGCAGTATTTT. Translating gives CASSLAGQGAADTQYF. Drawing the rest from reference TRBV5-1 and TRBJ2-3, the complete variable domain is KAGVTQTPRYLIKTRGQQVTLSCSPISGHRSVSWYQQTPGQGLQFLFEYFSETQRNKGNFPGRFSGRQFSNSRSEMNVSTLELGDSALYLCASSLAGQGAADTQYFGPGTRLTVL.

The chain carries TRBV5-6 and TRBJ2-7; maybe TRBD1 (5 bases). Trimming cost V 2 bases and J 1 base, with 10 bases left between them. This CDR3 is built from 14 residues. Germline CDR1 is SGHDT and CDR2 is YYEEEE. The CDR3 DNA is TGTGCCAGCAGCTTTTGGGGCCTATCCTACGAGCAGTACTTC. This translates into CASSFWGLSYEQYF.

This clonotype occurred many times. The chain recombines TRBV20-1 with TRBJ2-3; D remains unclear. Germline V gene data show CDR1 as DFQATT and CDR2 as SNEGSKA (reference sequence). Between the trimmed V and J ends, which lost 1 base and 3 bases, there was a span of 5 bases. The CDR3 sequence is 12 residues long. The CDR3 DNA sequence: TGCAGTGCTAGAGTACGGACAGATACGCAGTATTTT. Its protein product is CSARVRTDTQYF.

The V gene is TRBV28, the J gene TRBJ1-1; a possible D gene is TRBD1 (5 bases). The CDR3 covers 14 residues. Germline CDR1 reads MDHEN; CDR2 reads SYDVKM. V lost 2 bases to trimming and J lost 11 bases, with 18 bases between them. The CDR3 protein is CASSLGAGQSEAFF. In DNA, the CDR3 is TGTGCCAGCAGTTTAGGTGCGGGGCAGTCCGAGGCTTTCTTT.

This clonotype was counted only a few times. The chain combines TRBV29-1 with TRBJ1-1, with D possibly matching TRBD1 (6 bases). Germline values: CDR1 SQVTM, CDR2 ANQGSEA. The CDR3 runs to 12 residues. V dropped 4 bases and J dropped 3 bases, with 9 bases sitting between them. The CDR3 loop reads CSVGPGDTEAFF. CDR3 nucleotide sequence: TGCAGCGTTGGTCCAGGGGACACTGAAGCTTTCTTT.

The chain links TRBV4-1 to TRBJ1-1; D is possibly TRBD1 (5 bases). The CDR3 is made up of 12 amino acids. The germline CDR1 and CDR2 sequences are MGHRA and YSYEKL. V was shortened by 1 base and J by 11 bases, with 11 bases between the two germline ends. CDR3 DNA: TGCGCCAGCAGCCAAGGGGGACCGGGGGCTTTCTTT. Translated, it gives CASSQGGPGAFF.

This clonotype was observed a handful of times. The chain couples TRBV18 to TRBJ2-7; unclear D gene. V lost 2 bases and J lost 3, with 5 bases in between. There are 12 residues in the CDR3. Germline CDR1 is KGHSH and CDR2 is LQKENI. The CDR3 region is CASSPSLYEQYF. For the CDR3, the DNA is TGTGCCAGCTCACCATCGCTCTACGAGCAGTACTTC.

This chain links TRBV4-1 with TRBJ2-7; no reliable D call. The ends were cut back, 4 bases at V and 0 bases at J, with 10 bases in the middle. Per germline, CDR1 MGHRA and CDR2 YSYEKL. The CDR3 totals 14 residues. As DNA, the CDR3 is TGCGCCAGCAGCCGGGCCATCCACTCCTACGAGCAGTACGTC. Its translation is CASSRAIHSYEQYV.

This chain links TRBV19 with TRBJ2-7; 9 nucleotides match TRBD2. This CDR3 region has 13 residues. V was pared by 9 bases and J by 5 bases, with 8 bases of the junction left unmatched. Per germline, CDR1 LNHDA and CDR2 SQIVND (reference sequence). CDR3 region: CASRRAGGNEQYF. The CDR3 coding sequence is TGTGCCAGCCGGAGGGCGGGAGGGAACGAGCAGTACTTC.

In its sample, this clonotype was seen a few times. The rearrangement joins TRBV11-2 to TRBJ1-6; D possibly corresponds to TRBD1 (5 bases). Trimming cost V 2 bases and J 0 bases, with 14 bases left between them. The CDR3 contains 18 residues. Germline V lookup: CDR1 SGHAT, CDR2 FQNNGV. The CDR3 loop reads CASSLKQGVYSYNSPLHF. CDR3 DNA sequence: TGTGCCAGCAGCTTAAAGCAGGGAGTTTACTCCTATAATTCACCCCTCCACTTT.

This clonotype turned up a few times. J is TRBJ2-3 and V is TRBV4-2; maybe TRBD2 (6 bases). The CDR3 extends over 17 amino acids. V lost 0 bases and J 1 base, leaving 14 bases between the germline ends. The germline CDR1 and CDR2 sequences are LGHNA and YNFKEQ. The CDR3 spells CASSQENRRGGTDTQYF. The CDR3 bases are TGTGCCAGCAGCCAAGAGAATCGGCGGGGTGGCACAGATACGCAGTATTTT.

This clonotype was observed a few times. The V gene is TRBV6-2 or TRBV6-3, the J gene TRBJ1-5, with a weak D call TRBD1 (6 bases). CDR1 is MNHEY, CDR2 SVGEGT, per germline. Trimming took off 8 bases at V and 5 bases at J, with 19 bases between the two ends. The CDR3 spans 15 residues. The DNA for the CDR3 is TGTGCCAGCGGTTCTGGGGGGGCCCCTGATCAGCCCCAGCATTTT. Protein sequence: CASGSGGAPDQPQHF.

J is TRBJ1-3 and V is TRBV3-1, with 7 bases that match TRBD1. This CDR3 region has 14 residues. The ends lost 4 bases at V and 3 bases at J; junction bases unmatched: 3. Germline lookup yields CDR1 LGHDT and CDR2 YNNKEL (reference sequence). CDR3 coding DNA: TGTGCCAGCAGCCCACAGGGGTTTGGAAACACCATATATTTT. This translates into CASSPQGFGNTIYF.